Listed below are T cell receptor beta chains from one sample, sequenced in a study of T cell responses to AZD1222 COVID-19 vaccine. Generated by immunoSEQ multiplex PCR, the TCRdb table keeps only in-frame clones and is missing some. The profile shows around 97,000 clones, roughly 88% of them singletons. The input for sequencing was peripheral blood, taken on day 0 of AZD1222 vaccination. The receptors originated from an adult in good health. The CDR3 runs from the conserved cysteine through the conserved F or W. The order of the fields is V gene, D gene, J gene, clone size, CDR3 protein, CDR3 DNA. D genes are given only for firm matches. The size field is filled for only some rows; it gives once, few, many or a size class.

TRBV7-2	-	TRBJ2-7	-	CASSPQGGAYEQYF	TGTGCCAGCAGCCCCCAGGGGGGTGCCTACGAGCAGTACTTC
TRBV9	-	TRBJ1-2	once	CASSPAARGNYGYTF	TGTGCCAGCAGCCCCGCGGCCAGGGGAAACTATGGCTACACCTTC
TRBV5-1	TRBD1	TRBJ2-7	-	CASSQGQSPEQYF	TGCGCCAGCAGCCAGGGACAGAGCCCCGAGCAGTACTTC
TRBV27	-	TRBJ1-6	-	CASSLWTNNSPLHF	TGTGCCAGCAGTTTATGGACAAATAATTCACCCCTCCACTTT
TRBV7-9	-	TRBJ2-1	-	CASSLRENNEQFF	TGTGCCAGCAGCTTAAGAGAGAACAATGAGCAGTTCTTC
TRBV28	TRBD2	TRBJ2-2	-	CASSLGTKEGELFF	TGTGCCAGCAGTTTAGGGACTAAAGAGGGGGAGCTGTTTTTT
TRBV19	-	TRBJ2-1	-	CASSKGQLSSYNEQFF	TGTGCCAGTAGTAAAGGACAGTTAAGCTCCTACAATGAGCAGTTCTTC
TRBV7-8	TRBD1	TRBJ2-5	-	CASIDRTGPQETQYF	TGTGCCAGCATCGACCGGACAGGCCCCCAAGAGACCCAGTACTTC
TRBV6-5	-	TRBJ1-1	-	CASRLRNTEAFF	TGTGCCAGCCGGCTGAGGAACACTGAAGCTTTCTTT
TRBV5-1	TRBD2	TRBJ2-1	-	CASSPGLANGNEQFF	TGCGCCAGCAGCCCGGGACTAGCGAACGGCAATGAGCAGTTCTTC
TRBV10-3	-	TRBJ2-2	-	CAGGHVGELFF	TGTGCGGGGGGACACGTCGGGGAGCTGTTTTTT
TRBV19	TRBD2	TRBJ2-5	-	CASSIDRLGGGGTARETQYF	TGTGCCAGTAGTATAGATCGTTTAGGCGGGGGAGGCACGGCTAGAGAGACCCAGTACTTC
TRBV24-1	TRBD1	TRBJ2-3	few	CATSDPGQGRDTQYF	TGTGCCACCAGTGACCCGGGACAGGGTCGAGATACGCAGTATTTT
TRBV19	TRBD2	TRBJ2-7	few	CASSIRRGGGYEQYF	TGTGCCAGTAGTATTAGGCGGGGGGGCGGCTACGAGCAGTACTTC
TRBV27	-	TRBJ1-1	-	CASSPKARATEAFF	TGTGCCAGCAGTCCCAAGGCCAGGGCCACTGAAGCTTTCTTT
TRBV19	-	TRBJ2-5	-	CASSMVKGYQETQYF	TGTGCCAGTAGTATGGTAAAGGGCTACCAAGAGACCCAGTACTTC
TRBV10-3	-	TRBJ1-2	-	CAISASGQEYGYTF	TGTGCCATCAGTGCGTCAGGCCAGGAGTATGGCTACACCTTC
TRBV9	-	TRBJ1-5	-	CASSVGPSNQPQHF	TGTGCCAGCAGCGTAGGACCCTCCAATCAGCCCCAGCATTTT
TRBV7-9	-	TRBJ2-7	many	CASSLDGTIYEQYF	TGTGCCAGCAGCTTAGACGGGACAATCTACGAGCAGTACTTC
TRBV28	-	TRBJ1-2	-	CAASPGTRNYGYTF	TGTGCCGCCTCGCCAGGGACTCGCAACTATGGCTACACCTTC
TRBV12-5	-	TRBJ1-1	-	CASGLIPGSTEAFF	TGTGCTAGTGGTTTAATCCCAGGCTCAACTGAAGCTTTCTTT
TRBV7-9	-	TRBJ2-3	once	CASSFDSTDTQYF	TGTGCCAGCAGCTTTGACAGCACAGATACGCAGTATTTT
TRBV28	-	TRBJ1-2	-	CASGQPAYYTF	TGTGCCAGCGGGCAGCCTGCTTACTACACCTTC
TRBV6-5	-	TRBJ1-1	-	CASSYVGRRTEAFF	TGTGCCAGCAGTTACGTCGGGAGACGCACTGAAGCTTTCTTT
TRBV18	-	TRBJ2-5	-	CASSPGVQETQYF	TGTGCCAGCTCACCAGGGGTCCAAGAGACCCAGTACTTC
TRBV3-1/TRBV3-2	-	TRBJ1-2	-	CARSGHIPYGYTF	TGTGCCAGGTCAGGGCACATTCCCTATGGCTACACCTTC
TRBV19	-	TRBJ1-2	-	CAVVADLPPHGYTF	TGTGCCGTCGTGGCAGACCTACCCCCCCATGGCTACACCTTC
TRBV27	TRBD1	TRBJ1-2	-	CASGTDPTLGYGYTF	TGTGCCAGCGGGACAGACCCCACTTTGGGCTATGGCTACACCTTC